The source of this T cell receptor beta chain is a study of CD8 T cells in ankylosing spondylitis. General observations from the study: Earlier work had already found some motif variants in reactive arthritis synovial fluid and blood. Significant enrichment of disease-linked clones was reported in matched ankylosing spondylitis synovial fluid. Disease-associated clonotypes exhibited CD8+ identity and were relatively infrequent in peripheral blood. In ankylosing spondylitis blood, a motif of roughly eight highly homologous TCR beta variants appeared characteristic.

MiXCR, run by TCRdb on the 5' RACE reads, gives a single entry per CDR3 protein. The table has 200,000 to 300,000 distinct CDR3 sequences, 9.5% to 12% seen once. This clonotype was detected ten times or more. As yet, its antigen is unknown. Germline CDR1 reads SQVTM; CDR2 reads ANQGSEA. This CDR3 has 12 residues. V lost 6 bases to trimming and J lost 2 bases; unmatched junction nucleotides: 2. This receptor was taken from a male donor with ankylosing spondylitis or in good health (not recorded which). This chain joins TRBV29-1 and TRBJ2-7; TRBD1 agrees at 9 bases. The sample comprised blood, either unsorted or a sorted T cell fraction (not recorded which). DNA of the CDR3: TGCAGCGTGGGACAGGGAACCTACGAGCAGTACTTC. This translates into CSVGQGTYEQYF.